This TCR beta chain was sequenced for a study of blood T cell repertoires in COVID-19. Study-level information: Samples of COVID-19 (acute and convalescent) were obtained from the United States, Italy and Spain. In each case, the material was cDNA or gDNA derived from T cells, B-cell-depleted T cells, or PBMCs.

Original processing notes: Quantification of nucleated cells was approximated via reference gene primer amplification. Only in-frame clones appear in the TCRdb table, and some are missing; sequencing was by immunoSEQ multiplex PCR. V, J and clone size reflect that table, while D and trimming were determined from the DNA. The sample has under 300,000 clones; around 84% are singletons. Per the germline V gene, CDR1 is LNHDA and CDR2 is SQIVND (reference sequence). This CDR3 spans 13 amino acids. The V and J ends lost 3 bases and 2 bases respectively, with 2 bases between them. This sequence originates from a woman aged 40 to 49 who had recovered from COVID-19. The sequenced sample consisted of peripheral blood. The genes are TRBV19 and TRBJ2-6; D remains unclear. The CDR3 nucleotides are TGTGCCAGTAGTATTACTGGGGCCAACGTCCTGACTTTC. The encoded protein is CASSITGANVLTF.